The entry below describes one T cell receptor (beta chain). Antigen specificity is unknown. This sample was included in a study of Graves' ophthalmopathy and Graves' hyperthyroidism. Roughly 10 ml of fresh blood yielded the PBMCs by density gradient. General study results and limits: Blood samples also showed most expanded thyroid clonotypes exceeding 0.001 frequency. Prediction of ophthalmopathy progression reached 70.59% sensitivity and around 72% specificity.

The V end was cut by 1 base, the J end by 8 bases, with 11 bases between. This CDR3 is 13 amino acids long. The TCR beta CDR3 regions underwent amplification from RNA transcripts. An initial RT-PCR round employing HTBI primers preceded a second-round multiplex PCR. TCRdb passed the multiplex PCR reads through MiXCR, listing each CDR3 protein once. The data hold hundreds of thousands of distinct CDR3 sequences, with 40% to 50% observed a single time. The chain recombines TRBV12-3 or TRBV12-4 with TRBJ1-1; D unresolved. This receptor was identified in an adult man with Graves' ophthalmopathy. Source material: peripheral blood. CDR3 in DNA: TGTGCCAGCAGTTTAGTGCGGGGTCCAGAAGCTTTCTTT. Translated, it gives CASSLVRGPEAFF.